These 14 T cell receptor beta chains were sequenced from one sample in a study of vaccination effects on CD4 cells after COVID-19. The repertoire was sequenced with immunoSEQ multiplex PCR; TCRdb's copy has only in-frame clones and lacks some. The sample has about 50,000 clones, 60% to 85% seen once. These TCRs are of unknown antigen specificity. The culture ran for approximately 10 days before CD4+ T cells were isolated. The starting material was CD4+ T cells from PBMCs cultured without peptide, obtained before COVID-19 vaccination. The receptors originated from a human donor who received a COVID-19 vaccine.

The chain links TRBV24-1 to TRBJ2-1; TRBD1 matches at 8 bases. The CDR3 covers 15 residues. The ends lost 2 bases at V and 6 bases at J; junction bases unmatched: 5. The V gene's germline CDR1 is KGHDR and CDR2 SFDVKD. The CDR3 region is CATSDWTGRGNEQFF. CDR3 nucleotides: TGTGCCACCAGTGATTGGACAGGGCGAGGCAATGAGCAGTTCTTC.

The chain carries TRBV5-5 and TRBJ1-6; no clear D. The CDR3 totals 16 residues. Between the trimmed V and J ends, which lost 4 bases and 5 bases, there was a span of 16 bases. CDR1 and CDR2 (germline): SGHKS, YYEKEE (reference sequence). CDR3 residues: CASSVGPAVNNSPLHF. The CDR3 DNA follows: TGTGCCAGCAGCGTCGGACCCGCCGTGAATAATTCACCCCTCCACTTT.

This clone appeared once. This rearrangement joins TRBV5-6 to TRBJ1-5, with unresolved D. This CDR3 has 12 residues. Trimming removed 0 bases from V and 4 bases from J, with 2 bases in between. Germline loops: CDR1 SGHDT, CDR2 YYEEEE. The CDR3 DNA reads TGTGCCAGCAGCTTGGTGAATCAGCCCCAGCATTTT. Translated, it gives CASSLVNQPQHF.

This sequence joins TRBV3-1 (or the pseudogene TRBV3-2) and TRBJ2-6; D gene unclear. V was pared by 7 bases and J by 4 bases, with 8 bases between. Per germline, CDR1 LGHDT and CDR2 YNNKEL (reference sequence). The CDR3 has 13 amino acids. This CDR3 reads CASIMSGANVLTF. As DNA, the CDR3 is TGTGCCAGCATCATGTCCGGGGCCAACGTCCTGACTTTC.

The chain combines TRBV20-1 with TRBJ2-2, with D unresolved. Trimming left V 3 bases short and J 6 bases short, with 8 bases between. Germline V gene data show CDR1 as DFQATT and CDR2 as SNEGSKA (reference sequence). CDR3 length equals 12 residues. Written as DNA, the CDR3 is TGCAGTGCTAGTAGGATCGCCGGGGAGCTGTTTTTT. This translates into CSASRIAGELFF.

The V and J genes are TRBV24-1 and TRBJ2-1; 10 bases agree with TRBD2. Germline V gene lookup returns CDR1 KGHDR and CDR2 SFDVKD. The CDR3 runs 16 residues. V was pared by 4 bases and J by 3 bases, with 5 bases of the junction left unmatched. The CDR3 sequence is CATSDPLAGVYNEQFF. CDR3 in DNA: TGTGCCACCAGTGACCCCCTAGCGGGGGTCTACAATGAGCAGTTCTTC.

The V gene is TRBV15, the J gene TRBJ1-3; D not certain. V was shortened by 1 base and J by 0 bases, with 13 bases between the two germline ends. CDR1 and CDR2 (germline): LNHNV, YYDKDF (reference sequence). This CDR3 contains 17 residues. CDR3 residues: CATSRGGGTYSGNTIYF. The CDR3 bases are TGTGCCACCAGCAGAGGGGGAGGAACCTACTCTGGAAACACCATATATTTT.

Written as DNA, the CDR3 is TGCAGCGTTGATTACGGACAGGGACAGGAGACCCAGTACTTC. Its protein product is CSVDYGQGQETQYF. This chain links TRBV29-1 with TRBJ2-5; 8 bases match TRBD1. This CDR3 has 14 amino acids. Trimming took 3 bases from V and 5 from J; bases not matched to a gene: 8. The V gene's germline CDR1 is SQVTM and CDR2 ANQGSEA. The full variable domain, completed using reference TRBV29-1 and TRBJ2-5, is SAVISQKPSRDICQRGTSLTIQCQVDSQVTMMFWYRQQPGQSLTLIATANQGSEATYESGFVIDKFPISRPNLTFSTLTVSNMSPEDSSIYLCSVDYGQGQETQYFGPGTRLLVL.

The rearrangement links TRBV6-2 or TRBV6-3 to TRBJ1-6, with D possibly being TRBD1 (5 bases). Germline values: CDR1 MNHEY, CDR2 SVGEGT. The germline V and J ends were trimmed by 6 bases and 10 bases, with 16 bases remaining between them. The CDR3 is made up of 14 amino acids. CDR3 region: CASSISGGVSPLHF. The CDR3 nucleotides read TGTGCCAGCAGCATCAGTGGAGGGGTATCACCCCTCCACTTT.

This rearrangement joins TRBV5-1 to TRBJ2-2, with 8 bases matching TRBD2. J gave up 4 bases and V 4 bases, and 21 bases lay outside the gene matches. The CDR3 is 20 amino acids. Germline V gene data show CDR1 as SGHRS and CDR2 as YFSETQ. This CDR3 reads CASSQSRETSDPPGTGELFF. The DNA for the CDR3 is TGCGCCAGCAGCCAGAGCAGGGAGACTAGCGATCCTCCGGGCACCGGGGAGCTGTTTTTT.

V gene TRBV25-1 combines with J gene TRBJ2-1, with TRBD1 matching over 8 bases. V gave up 0 bases and J gave up 7 bases; unmatched junction bases: 11. The CDR3 has 17 amino acids. Per germline, CDR1 MGHDK and CDR2 SYGVNS. The CDR3 loop reads CASSEYQSRGRKNEQFF. CDR3 DNA: TGTGCCAGCAGTGAATACCAGAGCAGGGGGCGGAAGAATGAGCAGTTCTTC.

This clone has a single count. This chain joins TRBV10-3 and TRBJ2-2, with TRBD2 as a possible D gene (5 bases). CDR1 is ENHRY, CDR2 SYGVKD, per germline. The V end was cut by 5 bases, the J end by 1 base, with 8 bases between. The CDR3 sequence is 14 residues long. CDR3 loop: CAISRDENTGELFF. The CDR3 DNA sequence: TGTGCCATCAGTCGGGATGAGAACACCGGGGAGCTGTTTTTT.

The chain couples TRBV27 to TRBJ2-2; a weak D match, TRBD2 (6 bases). V was shortened by 4 bases and J by 0 bases, with 9 bases between the two germline ends. CDR3 length: 15 residues. The germline V gene encodes CDR1 MNHEY and CDR2 SMNVEV (reference sequence). The DNA of the CDR3 is TGTGCCAGCAGTTATCCGGGAGCGAACACCGGGGAGCTGTTTTTT. Protein product: CASSYPGANTGELFF.

The gene calls are TRBV18 and TRBJ1-1, with D uncertain. The V end was cut by 1 base, the J end by 7 bases, with 10 bases between. There are 13 residues in the CDR3. Germline loops: CDR1 KGHSH, CDR2 LQKENI. The CDR3 coding sequence is TGTGCCAGCTCACCACAAGAGGGATTTGAAGCTTTCTTT. Protein sequence: CASSPQEGFEAFF.